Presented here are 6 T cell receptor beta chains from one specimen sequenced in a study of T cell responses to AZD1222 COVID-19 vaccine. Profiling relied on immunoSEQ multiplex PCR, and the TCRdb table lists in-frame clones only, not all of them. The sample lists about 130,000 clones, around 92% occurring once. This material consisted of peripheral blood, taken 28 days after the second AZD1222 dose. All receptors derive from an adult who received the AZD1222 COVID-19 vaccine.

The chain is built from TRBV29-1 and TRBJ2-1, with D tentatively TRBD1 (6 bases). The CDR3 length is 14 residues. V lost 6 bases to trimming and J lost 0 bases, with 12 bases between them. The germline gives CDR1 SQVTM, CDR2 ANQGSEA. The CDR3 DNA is TGCAGCGTCAGGAGAGGGGGCTCCTACAATGAGCAGTTCTTC. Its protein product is CSVRRGGSYNEQFF.

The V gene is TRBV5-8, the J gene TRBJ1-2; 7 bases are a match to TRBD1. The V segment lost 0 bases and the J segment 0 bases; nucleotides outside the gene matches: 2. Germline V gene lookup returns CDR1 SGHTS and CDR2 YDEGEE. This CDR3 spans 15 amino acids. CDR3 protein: CASSLARGANYGYTF. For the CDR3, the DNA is TGTGCCAGCAGCTTGGCCAGGGGGGCTAACTATGGCTACACCTTC. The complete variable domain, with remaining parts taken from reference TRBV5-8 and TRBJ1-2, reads EAGVTQSPTHLIKTRGQQATLRCSPISGHTSVYWYQQALGLGLQFLLWYDEGEERNRGNFPPRFSGRQFPNYSSELNVNALELEDSALYLCASSLARGANYGYTFGSGTRLTVV.

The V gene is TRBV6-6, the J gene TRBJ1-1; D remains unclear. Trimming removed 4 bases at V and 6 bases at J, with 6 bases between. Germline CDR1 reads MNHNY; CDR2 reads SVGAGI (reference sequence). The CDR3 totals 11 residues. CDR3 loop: CASSSRSEAFF. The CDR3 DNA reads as TGTGCCAGCAGTTCAAGGTCTGAAGCTTTCTTT.

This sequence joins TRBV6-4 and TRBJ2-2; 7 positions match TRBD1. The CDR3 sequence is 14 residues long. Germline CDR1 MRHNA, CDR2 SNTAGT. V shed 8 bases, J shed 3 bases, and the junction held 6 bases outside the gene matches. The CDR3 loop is CASRPGQYTGELFF. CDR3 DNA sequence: TGTGCCAGCCGTCCGGGACAGTACACCGGGGAGCTGTTTTTT.

The CDR3 is CASSSAGSSSYEQYF. CDR3 bases: TGTGCCAGCAGCTCCGCAGGAAGCTCGTCCTACGAGCAGTACTTC. The J gene is TRBJ2-7, the V gene TRBV7-2; D ambiguous. This CDR3 contains 15 residues. V lost 4 bases to trimming and J lost 1 base, with 14 bases between them. The germline V gene encodes CDR1 SGHTA and CDR2 FQGNSA.

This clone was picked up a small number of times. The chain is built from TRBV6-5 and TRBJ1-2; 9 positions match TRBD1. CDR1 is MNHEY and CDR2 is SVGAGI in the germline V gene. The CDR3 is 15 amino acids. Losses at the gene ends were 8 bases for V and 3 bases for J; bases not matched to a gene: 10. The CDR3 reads CASRLTGGRDYGYTF. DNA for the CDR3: TGTGCCAGCCGACTGACAGGGGGTCGAGACTATGGCTACACCTTC.